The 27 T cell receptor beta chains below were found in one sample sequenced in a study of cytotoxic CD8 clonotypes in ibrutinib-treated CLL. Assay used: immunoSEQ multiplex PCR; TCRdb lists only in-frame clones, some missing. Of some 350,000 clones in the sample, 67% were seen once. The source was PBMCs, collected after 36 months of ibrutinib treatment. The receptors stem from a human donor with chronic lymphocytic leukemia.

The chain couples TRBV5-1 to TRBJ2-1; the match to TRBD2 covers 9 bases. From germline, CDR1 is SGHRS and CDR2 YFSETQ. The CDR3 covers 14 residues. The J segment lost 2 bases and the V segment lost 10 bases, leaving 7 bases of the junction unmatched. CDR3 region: CASRGTSPYNEQFF. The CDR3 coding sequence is TGCGCCTCTCGGGGGACTAGCCCCTACAATGAGCAGTTCTTC.

CDR3 sequence reads: CASSILGVGGSNQPQHF. CDR3 DNA sequence: TGTGCCAGTAGTATATTAGGTGTCGGGGGTAGCAATCAGCCCCAGCATTTT. The chain recombines TRBV19 with TRBJ1-5; D may be TRBD1 (5 bases). Trimming took off 2 bases at V and 0 bases at J, with 14 bases between the two ends. Per germline, CDR1 LNHDA and CDR2 SQIVND (reference sequence). This CDR3 region has 17 residues.

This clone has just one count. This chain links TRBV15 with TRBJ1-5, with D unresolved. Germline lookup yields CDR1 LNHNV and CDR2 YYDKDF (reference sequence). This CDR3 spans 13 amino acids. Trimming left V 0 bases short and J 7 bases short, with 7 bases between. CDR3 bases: TGTGCCACCAGCAGAGAAGGATGGCAGCCCCAGCATTTT. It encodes CATSREGWQPQHF.

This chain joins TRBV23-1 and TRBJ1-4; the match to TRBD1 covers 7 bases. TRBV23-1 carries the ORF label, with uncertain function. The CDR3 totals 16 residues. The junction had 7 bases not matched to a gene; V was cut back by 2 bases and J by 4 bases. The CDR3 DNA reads TGCGCCAGCAGTCAAATGGCAGGGGGTTATAATGAAAAACTGTTTTTT. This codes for CASSQMAGGYNEKLFF.

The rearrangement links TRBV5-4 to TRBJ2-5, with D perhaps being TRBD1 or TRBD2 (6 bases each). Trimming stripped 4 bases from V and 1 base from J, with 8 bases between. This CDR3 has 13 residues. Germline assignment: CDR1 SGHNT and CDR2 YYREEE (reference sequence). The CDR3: CASSKGGQETQYF. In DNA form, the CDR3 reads TGTGCCAGCAGCAAGGGGGGCCAAGAGACCCAGTACTTC.

CDR3: CASSLAGGLSGHHYGYTF. CDR3 in DNA: TGTGCCAGCAGCTTAGCCGGTGGGCTAAGCGGGCATCACTATGGCTACACCTTC. The V gene is TRBV7-8, the J gene TRBJ1-2, with unresolved D. Looked up from germline, CDR1 is SGHVS and CDR2 is FQNEAQ. V was trimmed by 0 bases and J by 3 bases, leaving 20 bases between them. The CDR3 spans 18 residues.

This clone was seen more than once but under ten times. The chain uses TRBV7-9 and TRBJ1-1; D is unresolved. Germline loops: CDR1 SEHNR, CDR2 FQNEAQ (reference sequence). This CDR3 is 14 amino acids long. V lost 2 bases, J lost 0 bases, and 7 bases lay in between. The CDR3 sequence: CASSLIELNTEAFF. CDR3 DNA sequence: TGTGCCAGCAGCTTAATCGAGCTGAACACTGAAGCTTTCTTT. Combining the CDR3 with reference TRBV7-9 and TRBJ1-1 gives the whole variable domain DTGVSQNPRHKITKRGQNVTFRCDPISEHNRLYWYRQTLGQGPEFLTYFQNEAQLEKSRLLSDRFSAERPKGSFSTLEIQRTEQGDSAMYLCASSLIELNTEAFFGQGTRLTVV.

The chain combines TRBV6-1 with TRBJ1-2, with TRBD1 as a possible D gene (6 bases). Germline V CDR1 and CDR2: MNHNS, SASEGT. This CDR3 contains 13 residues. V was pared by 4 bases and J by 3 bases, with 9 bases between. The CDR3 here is CASSGGRHYGYTF. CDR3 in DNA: TGTGCCAGCAGTGGGGGGCGACACTATGGCTACACCTTC.

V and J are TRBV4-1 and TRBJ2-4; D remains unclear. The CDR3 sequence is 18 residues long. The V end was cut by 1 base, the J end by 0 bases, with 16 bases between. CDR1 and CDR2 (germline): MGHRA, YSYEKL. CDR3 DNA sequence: TGCGCCAGCAGCCAAGTTACGAGCAGGTCCGTAGCCAAAAACATTCAGTACTTC. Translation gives CASSQVTSRSVAKNIQYF.

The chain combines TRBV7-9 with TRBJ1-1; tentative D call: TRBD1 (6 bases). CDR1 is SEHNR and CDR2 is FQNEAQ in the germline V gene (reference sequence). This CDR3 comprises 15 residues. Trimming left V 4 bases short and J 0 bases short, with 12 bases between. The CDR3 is CASSWDKDMNTEAFF. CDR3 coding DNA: TGTGCCAGCAGCTGGGACAAGGACATGAACACTGAAGCTTTCTTT.

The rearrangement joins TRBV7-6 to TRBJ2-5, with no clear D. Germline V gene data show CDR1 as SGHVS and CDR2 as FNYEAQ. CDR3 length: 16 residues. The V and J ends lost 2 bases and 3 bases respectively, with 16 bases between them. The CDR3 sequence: CASSLRHGLRKETQYF. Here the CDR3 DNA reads TGTGCCAGCAGCTTAAGACACGGCCTGCGAAAAGAGACCCAGTACTTC.

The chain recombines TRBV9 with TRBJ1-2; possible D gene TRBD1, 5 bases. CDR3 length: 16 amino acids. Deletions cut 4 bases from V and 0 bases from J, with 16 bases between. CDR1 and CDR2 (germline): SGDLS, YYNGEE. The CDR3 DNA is TGTGCCAGCAGCACTAGTAGGTCCAGGGCTAACTATGGCTACACCTTC. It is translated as CASSTSRSRANYGYTF.

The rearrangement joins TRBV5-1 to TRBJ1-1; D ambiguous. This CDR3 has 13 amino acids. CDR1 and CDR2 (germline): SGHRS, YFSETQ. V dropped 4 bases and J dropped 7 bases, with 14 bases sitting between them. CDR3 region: CASSLASNNEAFF. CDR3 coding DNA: TGCGCCAGCAGCCTGGCGAGCAATAATGAAGCTTTCTTT.

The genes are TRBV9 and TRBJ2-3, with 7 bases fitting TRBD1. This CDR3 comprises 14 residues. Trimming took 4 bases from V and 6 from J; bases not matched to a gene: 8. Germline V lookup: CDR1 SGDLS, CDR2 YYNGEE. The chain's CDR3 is CASSTLGTADTQYF. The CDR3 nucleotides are TGTGCCAGCAGCACCCTCGGGACAGCCGATACGCAGTATTTT.

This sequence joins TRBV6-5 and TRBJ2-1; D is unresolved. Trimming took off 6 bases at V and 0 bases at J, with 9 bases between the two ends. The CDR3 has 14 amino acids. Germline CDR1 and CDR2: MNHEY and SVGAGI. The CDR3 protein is CASSMVSSYNEQFF. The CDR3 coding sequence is TGTGCCAGCAGCATGGTGAGCTCCTACAATGAGCAGTTCTTC.

The CDR3 DNA reads as TGTGCCAGCAGCGTAGCCGGAGGTGGGGCGACTCGCACTGAAGCTTTCTTT. It translates to CASSVAGGGATRTEAFF. The rearrangement joins TRBV9 to TRBJ1-1; tentatively, D is TRBD1 (5 bases). Germline lookup yields CDR1 SGDLS and CDR2 YYNGEE. The CDR3 extends over 17 amino acids. V lost 0 bases to trimming and J lost 4 bases, with 19 bases between them.

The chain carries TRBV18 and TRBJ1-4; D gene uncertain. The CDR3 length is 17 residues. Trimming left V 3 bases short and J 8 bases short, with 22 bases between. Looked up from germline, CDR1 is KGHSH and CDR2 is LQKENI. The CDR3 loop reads CASSPTLGLRATEKLFF. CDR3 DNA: TGTGCCAGCTCACCTACGCTGGGTTTGAGGGCGACGGAAAAACTGTTTTTT.

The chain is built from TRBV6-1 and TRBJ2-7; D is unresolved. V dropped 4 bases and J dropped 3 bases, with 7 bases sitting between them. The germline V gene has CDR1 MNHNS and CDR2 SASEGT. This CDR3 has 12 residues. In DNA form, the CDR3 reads TGTGCCAGCAGTGTCCTGTACTACGAGCAGTACTTC. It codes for CASSVLYYEQYF.

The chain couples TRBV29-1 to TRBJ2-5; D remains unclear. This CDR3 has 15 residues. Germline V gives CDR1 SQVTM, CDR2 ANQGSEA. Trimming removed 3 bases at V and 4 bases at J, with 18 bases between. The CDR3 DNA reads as TGCAGCGTTGATGGTGTCATCCCCAATCGAGAGACCCAGTACTTC. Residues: CSVDGVIPNRETQYF.

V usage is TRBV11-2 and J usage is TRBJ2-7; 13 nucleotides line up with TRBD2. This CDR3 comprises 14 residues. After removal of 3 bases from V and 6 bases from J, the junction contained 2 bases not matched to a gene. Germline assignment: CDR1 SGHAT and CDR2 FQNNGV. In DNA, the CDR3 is TGTGCCAGCAGCTTGACTAGCGGGAGGCTCGAGCAGTACTTC. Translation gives CASSLTSGRLEQYF.

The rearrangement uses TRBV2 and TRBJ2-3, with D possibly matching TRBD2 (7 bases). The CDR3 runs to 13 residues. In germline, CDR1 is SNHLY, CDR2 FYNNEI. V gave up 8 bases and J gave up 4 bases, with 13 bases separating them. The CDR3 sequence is CASPGGLSDTQYF. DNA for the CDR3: TGTGCCAGCCCCGGGGGGCTCTCAGATACGCAGTATTTT.

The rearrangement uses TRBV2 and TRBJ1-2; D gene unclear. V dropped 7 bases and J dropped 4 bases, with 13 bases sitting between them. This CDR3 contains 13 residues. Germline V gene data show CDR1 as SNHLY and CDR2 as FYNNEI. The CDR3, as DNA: TGTGCCAGCACTTTGACACGACTCTATGGCTACACCTTC. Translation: CASTLTRLYGYTF.

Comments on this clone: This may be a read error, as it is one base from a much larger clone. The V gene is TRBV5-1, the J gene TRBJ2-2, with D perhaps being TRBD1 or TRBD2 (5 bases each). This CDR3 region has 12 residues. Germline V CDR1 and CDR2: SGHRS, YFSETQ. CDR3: CASSLGAGELFF. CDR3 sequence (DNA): TGTGCCAGCAGCTTGGGGGCCGGGGAGCTGTTTTTT. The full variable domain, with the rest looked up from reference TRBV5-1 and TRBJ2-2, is KAGVTQTPRYLIKTRGQQVTLSCSPISGHRSVSWYQQTPGQGLQFLFEYFSETQRNKGNFPGRFSGRQFSNSRSEMNVSTLELGDSALYLCASSLGAGELFFGEGSRLTVL.

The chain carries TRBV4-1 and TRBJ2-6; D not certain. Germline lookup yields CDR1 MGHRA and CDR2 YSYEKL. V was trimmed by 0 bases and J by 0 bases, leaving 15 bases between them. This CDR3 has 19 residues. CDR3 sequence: CASSQEAPGYTSGANVLTF. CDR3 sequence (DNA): TGCGCCAGCAGCCAAGAAGCCCCCGGTTATACCTCTGGGGCCAACGTCCTGACTTTC.

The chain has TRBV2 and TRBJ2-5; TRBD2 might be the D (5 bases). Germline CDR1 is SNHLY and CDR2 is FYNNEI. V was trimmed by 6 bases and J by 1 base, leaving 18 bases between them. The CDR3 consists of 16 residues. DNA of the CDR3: TGTGCCAGCAGCAAGAGTAGGGTACTAGTCCAAGAGACCCAGTACTTC. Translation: CASSKSRVLVQETQYF. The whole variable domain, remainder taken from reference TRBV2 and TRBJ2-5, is EPEVTQTPSHQVTQMGQEVILRCVPISNHLYFYWYRQILGQKVEFLVSFYNNEISEKSEIFDDQFSVERPDGSNFTLKIRSTKLEDSAMYFCASSKSRVLVQETQYFGPGTRLLVL.

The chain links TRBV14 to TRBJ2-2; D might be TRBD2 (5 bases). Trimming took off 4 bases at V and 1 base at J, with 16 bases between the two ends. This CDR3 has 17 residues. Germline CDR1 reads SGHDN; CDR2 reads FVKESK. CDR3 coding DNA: TGTGCCAGCAGCCCCCTACAATACAGCGGGAACACCGGGGAGCTGTTTTTT. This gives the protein CASSPLQYSGNTGELFF.

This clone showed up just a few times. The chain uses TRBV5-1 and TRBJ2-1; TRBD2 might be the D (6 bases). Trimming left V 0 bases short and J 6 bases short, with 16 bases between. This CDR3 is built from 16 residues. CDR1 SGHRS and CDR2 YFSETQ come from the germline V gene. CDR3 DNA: TGCGCCAGCAGCTTGGGCATCGGGGGTCCAGGCAATGAGCAGTTCTTC. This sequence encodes CASSLGIGGPGNEQFF.